The 20 T cell receptor beta chains in this list originate from one sample, sequenced in a study of post-analysis software for immune sequencing data. Study results and limitations: Controls showed lower frequencies than patients for several TRBV segments, and TRBV5-6, TRBV5-1 and TRBV20-1 were among these.

cDNA libraries of TCR beta carried unique molecular identifiers. TCRdb processed the PCR reads anew with MiXCR; each CDR3 protein has one entry. This table holds about 820,000 distinct CDR3 sequences, about 57% found once. These TCRs' antigens remain unknown. Specimen: blood. The receptors shown here come from a girl between 5 and 17 years old with multiple sclerosis.

This clonotype showed up many times. The V and J genes are TRBV27 and TRBJ1-2, with D tentatively TRBD1 (5 bases). The CDR3 contains 17 residues. With 5 bases removed from V and 0 bases from J, the gap between germline ends came to 19 bases. Germline V gives CDR1 MNHEY, CDR2 SMNVEV (reference sequence). The CDR3 DNA is TGTGCCAGCAGTACCTCGAGGACGGCAGGGACTAACTATGGCTACACCTTC. Encoded protein: CASSTSRTAGTNYGYTF.

This rearrangement joins TRBV7-9 to TRBJ2-1, with a weak D call TRBD2 (6 bases). Looked up from germline, CDR1 is SEHNR and CDR2 is FQNEAQ (reference sequence). This CDR3 comprises 17 residues. V was clipped by 1 base and J by 6 bases, with 19 bases between them. The CDR3 loop is CASSLDRPSDPLNEQFF. Here the CDR3 DNA reads TGTGCCAGCAGCTTAGATCGGCCTAGCGATCCGCTCAATGAGCAGTTCTTC.

The chain carries TRBV4-2 and TRBJ2-7; 7 bases fit TRBD2. Germline assignment: CDR1 LGHNA and CDR2 YNFKEQ. With V trimmed by 1 base and J by 4 bases, 10 bases remained unmatched. The CDR3 is made up of 16 amino acids. The CDR3 loop is CASSQASSGINYEQYF. The CDR3 bases are TGTGCCAGCAGCCAAGCATCTAGCGGTATTAATTACGAGCAGTACTTC.

This chain joins TRBV10-3 and TRBJ1-1; D gene ambiguous. V was clipped by 1 base and J by 0 bases, with 9 bases between them. Germline CDR1 ENHRY, CDR2 SYGVKD. CDR3 size: 15 residues. CDR3 sequence: CAISELIGLNTEAFF. The CDR3 nucleotides are TGTGCCATCAGTGAGTTGATAGGGTTGAACACTGAAGCTTTCTTT.

This chain uses TRBV20-1 with TRBJ2-7; possible D gene TRBD1, 5 bases. This CDR3 has 14 amino acids. V gave up 3 bases and J gave up 6 bases, with 18 bases separating them. Germline V lookup: CDR1 DFQATT, CDR2 SNEGSKA (reference sequence). Here the CDR3 reads CSASKVSGKGEQYF. The DNA for the CDR3 is TGCAGTGCTAGCAAGGTCTCAGGGAAGGGCGAGCAGTACTTC.

This clonotype was seen only a few times. The rearrangement uses TRBV20-1 and TRBJ2-5, with D unresolved. Trimming shortened V by 2 bases and J by 2 bases, and 6 bases separated the two germline ends. CDR1 is DFQATT, CDR2 SNEGSKA, per germline (reference sequence). This CDR3 is 12 amino acids long. CDR3 in DNA: TGCAGTGCTAGACTACTACAAGAGACCCAGTACTTC. Its translation is CSARLLQETQYF.

The chain joins TRBV6-1 to TRBJ2-3; no clear D. This CDR3 contains 16 residues. Germline V gene lookup returns CDR1 MNHNS and CDR2 SASEGT. V was pared by 2 bases and J by 0 bases, with 12 bases between. CDR3 amino acids: CASSERALTSTDTQYF. The CDR3 DNA is TGTGCCAGCAGTGAAAGAGCGCTTACTAGCACAGATACGCAGTATTTT.

A few counts support this clonotype. V and J are TRBV20-1 and TRBJ1-3; D perhaps matches TRBD1 (5 bases). V was cut by 3 bases and J by 3 bases, with 15 bases left in between. The CDR3 length is 15 residues. Germline V gene lookup returns CDR1 DFQATT and CDR2 SNEGSKA (reference sequence). The CDR3 protein is CSARGDGSLGNTIYF. As DNA, the CDR3 is TGCAGTGCTAGGGGGGACGGATCCCTTGGAAACACCATATATTTT.

V and J are TRBV4-1 and TRBJ1-2; maybe TRBD1 (6 bases). This CDR3 has 16 amino acids. CDR1 MGHRA and CDR2 YSYEKL come from the germline V gene. Trimming took off 3 bases at V and 0 bases at J, with 14 bases between the two ends. CDR3: CASSHTFGTPNYGYTF. The CDR3, as DNA: TGCGCCAGCAGCCATACCTTCGGGACACCTAACTATGGCTACACCTTC.

This clonotype showed up just a few times. The chain links TRBV29-1 to TRBJ2-1; 12 bases map to TRBD2. Trimming took 5 bases from V and 8 from J; bases not matched to a gene: 16. This CDR3 comprises 17 residues. Germline-derived CDR1 and CDR2 are SQVTM and ANQGSEA. The CDR3: CSVFGLAGGPNIYEQFF. DNA of the CDR3: TGCAGCGTTTTTGGGCTAGCGGGAGGGCCGAACATATATGAGCAGTTCTTC.

The rearrangement uses TRBV9 and TRBJ1-1; D gene ambiguous. Germline-derived CDR1 and CDR2 are SGDLS and YYNGEE. V was clipped by 5 bases and J by 7 bases, with 12 bases between them. This CDR3 is built from 12 residues. The CDR3 nucleotides are TGTGCCAGCAGTCGCCGCAAGGGTGAAGCTTTCTTT. The encoded protein is CASSRRKGEAFF.

The chain joins TRBV13 to TRBJ2-5; no clear D. The CDR3 length is 14 residues. Germline V lookup: CDR1 PRHDT, CDR2 FYEKMQ (reference sequence). The germline V and J ends were trimmed by 1 base and 0 bases, with 6 bases remaining between them. CDR3 nucleotides: TGTGCCAGCAGCTTAGTGACATACCAAGAGACCCAGTACTTC. Residues: CASSLVTYQETQYF.

The table lists this clonotype with a few counts. The chain combines TRBV29-1 with TRBJ2-5, with TRBD2 as a possible D gene (6 bases). This CDR3 region has 12 residues. Looked up from germline, CDR1 is SQVTM and CDR2 is ANQGSEA. V was pared by 7 bases and J by 7 bases, with 16 bases between. The CDR3 DNA reads TGCAGCGAACTAGCTCCTACAGGGACCCAGTACTTC. This codes for CSELAPTGTQYF.

CDR3 residues: CAWSTTGTDTQYF. CDR3 sequence (DNA): TGTGCCTGGAGTACTACGGGCACAGATACGCAGTATTTT. The rearrangement joins TRBV30 to TRBJ2-3; D not certain. CDR1 and CDR2 (germline): GTSNPN, SVGIG (reference sequence). The CDR3 has 13 residues. V was trimmed by 2 bases and J by 1 base, leaving 7 bases between them.

This clonotype was seen a single time. This rearrangement joins TRBV20-1 to TRBJ2-7, with TRBD2 matching 8 bases. The CDR3 is 12 residues long. J gave up 5 bases and V 7 bases, and 7 bases lay outside the gene matches. Germline V gives CDR1 DFQATT, CDR2 SNEGSKA (reference sequence). The DNA for the CDR3 is TGCAGTGGTCAAGCGGGAGTCGACGAGCAGTACTTC. Translating it yields CSGQAGVDEQYF.

The J gene is TRBJ2-5, the V gene TRBV29-1; D unresolved. The CDR3 contains 13 residues. Germline V CDR1 and CDR2: SQVTM, ANQGSEA. V was cut by 2 bases and J by 2 bases, with 9 bases left in between. The CDR3 loop is CSVEHSDQETQYF. CDR3 bases: TGCAGCGTTGAACACAGCGATCAAGAGACCCAGTACTTC.

This clonotype has a handful of counts. The chain joins TRBV7-3 to TRBJ2-7; D is unresolved. CDR1 SGHTA and CDR2 FQGTGA come from the germline V gene. The CDR3 sequence is 12 residues long. V was shortened by 7 bases and J by 3 bases, with 10 bases between the two germline ends. This CDR3 is CASNLGNYEQYF. The CDR3 DNA reads as TGTGCCAGCAACCTTGGAAACTACGAGCAGTACTTC.

J is TRBJ2-1 and V is TRBV6-5; perhaps TRBD2 as D (6 bases). The ends were cut back, 2 bases at V and 0 bases at J, with 8 bases in the middle. The germline V gene has CDR1 MNHEY and CDR2 SVGAGI. There are 15 residues in the CDR3. The CDR3 is CASSYLGGSYNEQFF. The CDR3 region has the DNA TGTGCCAGCAGTTACCTGGGGGGCTCCTACAATGAGCAGTTCTTC.

This clonotype turned up a few times. Here the CDR3 DNA reads TGTGCCAGCAGTGACGCACCCCCAAACGATGGCTACACCTTC. Translated: CASSDAPPNDGYTF. The chain has TRBV2 and TRBJ1-2; no clear D. Germline lookup yields CDR1 SNHLY and CDR2 FYNNEI. V was trimmed by 3 bases and J by 6 bases, leaving 14 bases between them. The CDR3 loop spans 14 amino acids. The variable domain in full, with the rest retrieved from reference TRBV2 and TRBJ1-2, is EPEVTQTPSHQVTQMGQEVILRCVPISNHLYFYWYRQILGQKVEFLVSFYNNEISEKSEIFDDQFSVERPDGSNFTLKIRSTKLEDSAMYFCASSDAPPNDGYTFGSGTRLTVV.

The chain recombines TRBV7-9 with TRBJ1-1, with TRBD1 identical over 8 bases. The germline V gene has CDR1 SEHNR and CDR2 FQNEAQ (reference sequence). The CDR3 is 13 residues long. The V and J ends lost 5 bases and 11 bases, in that order; junction bases with no gene match: 10. The CDR3 is CASSLSGGDGAFF. CDR3 sequence (DNA): TGTGCCAGCAGCCTGTCAGGGGGCGATGGCGCTTTCTTT.